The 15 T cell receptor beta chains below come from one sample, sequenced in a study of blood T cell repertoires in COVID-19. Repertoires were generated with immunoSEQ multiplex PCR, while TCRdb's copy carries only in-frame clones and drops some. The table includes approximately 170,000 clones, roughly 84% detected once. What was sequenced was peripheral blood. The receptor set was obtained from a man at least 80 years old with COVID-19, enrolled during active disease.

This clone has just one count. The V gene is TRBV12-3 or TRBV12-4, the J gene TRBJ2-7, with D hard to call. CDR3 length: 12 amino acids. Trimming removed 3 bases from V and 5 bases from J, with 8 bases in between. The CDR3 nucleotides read TGTGCCAGCAGTTTTAACAGCAACGAGCAGTACTTC. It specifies CASSFNSNEQYF.

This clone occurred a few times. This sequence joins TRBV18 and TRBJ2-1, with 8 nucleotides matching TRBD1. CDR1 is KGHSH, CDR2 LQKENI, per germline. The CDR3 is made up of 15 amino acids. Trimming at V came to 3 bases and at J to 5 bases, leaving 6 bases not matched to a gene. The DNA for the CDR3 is TGTGCCAGCTCACCGACAGGGGCCTGGGACAATGAGCAGTTCTTC. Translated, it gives CASSPTGAWDNEQFF.

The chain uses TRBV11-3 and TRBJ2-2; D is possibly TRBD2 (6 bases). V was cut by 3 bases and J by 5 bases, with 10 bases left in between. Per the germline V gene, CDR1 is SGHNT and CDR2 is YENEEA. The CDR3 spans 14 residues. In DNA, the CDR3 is TGTGCCAGCAGCTTGGGGGGTAGGACCGGGGAGCTGTTTTTT. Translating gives CASSLGGRTGELFF.

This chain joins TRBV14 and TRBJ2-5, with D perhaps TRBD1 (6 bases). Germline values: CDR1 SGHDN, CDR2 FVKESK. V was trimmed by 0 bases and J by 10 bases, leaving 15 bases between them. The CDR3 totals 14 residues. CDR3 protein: CASSQERDKVSQYF. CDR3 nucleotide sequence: TGTGCCAGCAGCCAAGAACGGGACAAGGTGAGCCAGTACTTC.

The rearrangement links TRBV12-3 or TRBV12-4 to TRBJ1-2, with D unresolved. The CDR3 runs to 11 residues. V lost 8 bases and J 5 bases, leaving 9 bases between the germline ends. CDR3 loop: CASERGYGYTF. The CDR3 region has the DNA TGTGCCAGCGAACGGGGATATGGCTACACCTTC.

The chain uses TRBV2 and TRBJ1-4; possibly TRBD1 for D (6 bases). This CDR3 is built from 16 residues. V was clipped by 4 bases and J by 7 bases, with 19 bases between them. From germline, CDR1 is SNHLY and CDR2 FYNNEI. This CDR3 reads CASSVRPGTPGEKLFF. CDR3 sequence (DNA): TGTGCCAGCAGTGTTCGCCCCGGGACACCGGGTGAAAAACTGTTTTTT.

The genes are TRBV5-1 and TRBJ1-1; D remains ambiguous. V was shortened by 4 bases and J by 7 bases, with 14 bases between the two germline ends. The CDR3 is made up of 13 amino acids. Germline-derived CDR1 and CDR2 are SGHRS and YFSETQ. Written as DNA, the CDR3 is TGCGCCAGCAGCCTTCGAGGGCAGAGTGAAGCTTTCTTT. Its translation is CASSLRGQSEAFF.

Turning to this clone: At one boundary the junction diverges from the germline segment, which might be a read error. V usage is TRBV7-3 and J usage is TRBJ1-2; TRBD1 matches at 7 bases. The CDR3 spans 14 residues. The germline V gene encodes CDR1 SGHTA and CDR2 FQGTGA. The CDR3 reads CASSSNLGDPGTDF. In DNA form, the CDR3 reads TGTGCCAGCAGCTCCAATTTAGGGGACCCCGGGACAGACTTC. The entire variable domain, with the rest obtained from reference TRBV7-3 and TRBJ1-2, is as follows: GAGVSQTPSNKVTEKGKYVELRCDPISGHTALYWYRQSLGQGPEFLIYFQGTGAADDSGLPNDRFFAVRPEGSVSTLKIQRTERGDSAVYLCASSSNLGDPGTDFGSGTRLTVV.

The CDR3 bases are TGTGCCAGCAGCTCCGGGACTAGCACCGGGGAGCTGTTTTTT. Protein: CASSSGTSTGELFF. The chain uses TRBV7-2 and TRBJ2-2; the match to TRBD2 covers 8 bases. V shed 4 bases, J shed 4 bases, and the junction held 2 bases outside the gene matches. CDR1 and CDR2 (germline): SGHTA, FQGNSA. The CDR3 is 14 amino acids.

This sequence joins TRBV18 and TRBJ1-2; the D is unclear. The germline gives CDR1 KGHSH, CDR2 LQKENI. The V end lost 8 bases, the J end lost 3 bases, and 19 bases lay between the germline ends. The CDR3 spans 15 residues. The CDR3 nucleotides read TGTGCCAGCCAAACTCGACCGACTCCTGACTATGGCTACACCTTC. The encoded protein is CASQTRPTPDYGYTF.

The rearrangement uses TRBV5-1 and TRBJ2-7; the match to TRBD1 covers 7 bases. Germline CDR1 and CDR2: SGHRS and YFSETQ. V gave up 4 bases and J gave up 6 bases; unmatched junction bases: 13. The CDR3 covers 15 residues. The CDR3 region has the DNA TGCGCCAGCAGCCAGCAAGGGGGCGAGATAACCGAGCAGTACTTC. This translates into CASSQQGGEITEQYF.

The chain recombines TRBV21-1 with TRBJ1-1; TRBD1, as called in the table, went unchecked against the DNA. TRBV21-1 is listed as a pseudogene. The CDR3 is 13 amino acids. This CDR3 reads CASSLQMNTEAFF. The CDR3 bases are TGTGCCAGCAGCCTACAGATGAACACTGAAGCTTTCTTT.

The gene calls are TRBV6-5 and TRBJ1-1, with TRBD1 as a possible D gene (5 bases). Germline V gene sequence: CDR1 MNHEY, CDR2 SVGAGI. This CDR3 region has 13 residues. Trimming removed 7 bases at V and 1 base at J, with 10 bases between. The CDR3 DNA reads TGTGCCAGCAAGGCAGGGCCGAACACTGAAGCTTTCTTT. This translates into CASKAGPNTEAFF.

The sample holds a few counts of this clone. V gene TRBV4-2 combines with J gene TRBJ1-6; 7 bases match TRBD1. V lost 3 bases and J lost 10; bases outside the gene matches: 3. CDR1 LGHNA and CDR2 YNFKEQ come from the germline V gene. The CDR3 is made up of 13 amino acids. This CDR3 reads CASSQRTGSPLHF. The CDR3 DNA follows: TGTGCCAGCAGCCAGCGGACAGGCTCACCCCTCCACTTT.

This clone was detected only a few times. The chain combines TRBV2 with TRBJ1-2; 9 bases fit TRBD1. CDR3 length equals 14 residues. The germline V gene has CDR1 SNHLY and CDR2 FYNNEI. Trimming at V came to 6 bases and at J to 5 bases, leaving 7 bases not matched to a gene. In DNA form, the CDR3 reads TGTGCCAGCAGCGATCCGGACAGGGGATATGGCTACACCTTC. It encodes CASSDPDRGYGYTF.